This T cell receptor (beta chain) emerged from a study of OX40 agonist ivuxolimab in advanced cancers. Broader study findings: Expanded clones were, on average, more numerous in CD8+ T cells than in CD4+.

Trimming pared 4 bases from V and 3 bases from J, leaving 16 bases between. CDR1 and CDR2 from the germline V gene are SEHNR and FQNEAQ (reference sequence). The CDR3 has 16 amino acids. TCRdb's table, derived via immunoSEQ multiplex PCR, lists solely in-frame clones and lacks some. The sample yields roughly 76,000 clones, about 85% seen once. Note on this clone: Its cognate antigen is unknown.

The chain links TRBV7-9 to TRBJ1-5, with D perhaps matching TRBD1 (6 bases). This TCR was recovered from an adult with an advanced solid tumor such as melanoma, head and neck, liver or kidney cancer. This material consisted of CD4+ or CD8+ T cells sorted from blood, taken in a trial of the OX40 agonist ivuxolimab. The CDR3 DNA follows: TGTGCCAGCAGCTCGTATCAAAACAGGGACAATCAGCCCCAGCATTTT. Its translation is CASSSYQNRDNQPQHF.